Listed below are T cell receptor beta chains from one sample, sequenced in a study of siplizumab effects on memory and regulatory T cells. This table comes from immunoSEQ multiplex PCR, and its TCRdb copy is limited to in-frame clones, with some not included. Among fewer than 60,000 clones listed, over 90% were seen once. Sample: CD8+ T cells sorted from blood. These receptors were obtained from a human donor in good health. Each CDR3 is given with its conserved first and last residue. D genes are given only for firm matches. Rows give clone size only sometimes, using once, few, many, or a class for an expanded clone.

v_gene	d_gene	j_gene	abundance	len	CDR3aa	CDR3nt
TRBV5-5	.	TRBJ2-7	.	13	CASSPGTPEEQYF	TGTGCCAGCAGCCCTGGAACCCCAGAGGAGCAGTACTTC
TRBV9	.	TRBJ1-5	.	13	CASSGTDGQPQHF	TGTGCCAGCAGCGGTACGGACGGCCAGCCCCAGCATTTT
TRBV2	TRBD2	TRBJ2-1	.	13	CASIWLAVKEQFF	TGTGCCAGCATTTGGCTAGCGGTCAAAGAGCAGTTCTTC
TRBV9	.	TRBJ2-5	.	15	CASSADIGAQETQYF	TGTGCCAGCAGCGCAGATATTGGGGCCCAAGAGACCCAGTACTTC
TRBV19	.	TRBJ2-7	.	14	CASSIVGGPHEQYF	TGTGCCAGTAGTATAGTAGGAGGTCCCCACGAGCAGTACTTC
TRBV11-2	.	TRBJ2-3	.	16	CASSFSTGPYSDTQYF	TGTGCCAGCAGCTTCTCCACCGGGCCGTACTCAGATACGCAGTATTTT
TRBV27	TRBD2	TRBJ2-7	.	14	CASSLTSETYEQYF	TGTGCCAGCAGTTTAACTAGCGAAACCTACGAGCAGTACTTC
TRBV2	.	TRBJ2-3	.	17	CASSDPPHFRSTDTQYF	TGTGCCAGCAGTGACCCCCCCCATTTTCGGAGCACAGATACGCAGTATTTT
TRBV19	TRBD2	TRBJ2-1	.	14	CASSMGGRGNEQFF	TGTGCCAGTAGTATGGGCGGGAGGGGTAATGAGCAGTTCTTC
TRBV28	TRBD1	TRBJ2-3	.	15	CASRPDRGVQDTQYF	TGTGCCAGCAGACCGGACAGGGGGGTACAAGATACGCAGTATTTT
TRBV4-1	TRBD1	TRBJ1-1	once	16	CASSFQTGTGEVDAFF	TGCGCCAGCAGTTTTCAGACCGGGACAGGGGAAGTAGACGCTTTCTTT
TRBV19	TRBD1	TRBJ1-5	.	16	CASSMWGQGSNQPQHF	TGTGCCAGTAGTATGTGGGGACAGGGTTCCAATCAGCCCCAGCATTTT
TRBV28	.	TRBJ1-2	.	15	CASSFRTLLNYGYTF	TGTGCCAGCAGTTTTCGGACCCTACTTAACTATGGCTACACCTTC
TRBV7-9	.	TRBJ1-2	.	14	CASSPTVTNYGYTF	TGTGCCAGCAGTCCGACGGTGACCAACTATGGCTACACCTTC
TRBV19	.	TRBJ2-7	.	14	CASSILEGAYEQYF	TGTGCCAGTAGTATACTCGAGGGAGCCTACGAGCAGTACTTC
TRBV7-6	.	TRBJ2-7	.	14	CASSLAFSGSEQYF	TGTGCCAGCAGCTTAGCTTTTTCAGGATCCGAGCAGTACTTC
TRBV29-1	.	TRBJ2-3	.	15	CRALVPGAPTDTQYF	TGCAGAGCGTTAGTCCCCGGGGCCCCCACAGATACGCAGTATTTT
TRBV19	.	TRBJ1-1	.	11	CASSKGLVAFF	TGTGCCAGTAGTAAGGGACTAGTAGCTTTCTTT
TRBV7-9	.	TRBJ1-4	.	16	CASSVLKTGVDEKLFF	TGTGCCAGCAGCGTATTGAAAACAGGTGTGGATGAAAAACTGTTTTTT
TRBV4-1	TRBD1	TRBJ2-7	.	16	CASSQVGGTGSYEQYF	TGCGCCAGCAGCCAAGTTGGGGGGACAGGGTCATACGAGCAGTACTTC
TRBV19	.	TRBJ2-7	.	15	CASSIDRYRDDEQYF	TGTGCCAGTAGTATAGATCGCTACCGGGACGACGAGCAGTACTTC
TRBV15	.	TRBJ2-3	.	12	CATSRKADTQYF	TGTGCCACCAGTCGGAAGGCAGATACGCAGTATTTT
TRBV27	TRBD1	TRBJ1-6	.	15	CASSLVGTGNSPLHF	TGTGCCAGCAGTTTGGTGGGGACAGGCAATTCACCCCTCCACTTT
TRBV28	.	TRBJ2-5	.	12	CTLLGNQETQYF	TGTACCCTCCTCGGGAACCAAGAGACCCAGTACTTC
TRBV5-4	.	TRBJ2-2	.	15	CASSFVHGATGELFF	TGTGCCAGCAGCTTTGTACATGGGGCAACCGGGGAGCTGTTTTTT
TRBV27	TRBD2	TRBJ2-7	.	16	CASSPLTGLAAYEQYF	TGTGCCAGCAGTCCTTTAACCGGACTAGCGGCCTACGAGCAGTACTTC
TRBV4-1	.	TRBJ2-7	.	15	CASSQDRRASYEQYF	TGCGCCAGCAGCCAAGATCGGCGAGCTTCCTACGAGCAGTACTTC
TRBV27	TRBD2	TRBJ2-1	.	14	CASSIGTSGNEQFF	TGTGCCAGCAGTATCGGGACTAGCGGCAATGAGCAGTTCTTC
TRBV5-1	TRBD2	TRBJ2-2	.	16	CASSPLTAGGGGELFF	TGCGCCAGCAGCCCCCTCACAGCGGGAGGTGGCGGGGAGCTGTTTTTT
TRBV30	.	TRBJ1-1	.	13	CAWSTGFGTEAFF	TGTGCCTGGTCAACGGGTTTTGGCACTGAAGCTTTCTTT
TRBV7-9	.	TRBJ2-1	.	14	CASSLGSSYNEQFF	TGTGCCAGCAGCTTGGGTAGCTCCTACAATGAGCAGTTCTTC
TRBV19	.	TRBJ2-7	.	13	CASSIGLNYEQYF	TGTGCCAGTAGTATTGGACTAAACTACGAGCAGTACTTC
TRBV11-2	.	TRBJ2-7	many	14	CASSSLHLEGEQYF	TGTGCCAGCAGCTCGCTACATCTGGAGGGTGAGCAGTACTTC
TRBV9	TRBD1	TRBJ1-1	.	17	CASTDFSGGLGTTEAFF	TGTGCCAGCACCGATTTTTCAGGGGGCCTCGGTACCACTGAAGCTTTCTTT
TRBV4-1	TRBD1	TRBJ1-2	.	13	CASSLGQAYGYTF	TGCGCCAGCAGCCTAGGACAGGCCTATGGCTACACCTTC
TRBV27	.	TRBJ2-1	.	15	CASSLWGRSRDEQFF	TGTGCCAGCAGTTTATGGGGTAGGAGTCGGGATGAGCAGTTCTTC
TRBV19	.	TRBJ2-3	.	16	CASSTPGQSSTDTQYF	TGTGCCAGTAGTACCCCGGGACAATCTAGCACAGATACGCAGTATTTT
TRBV9	TRBD2	TRBJ2-3	.	17	CASSVASGYGKTDTQYF	TGTGCCAGCAGCGTAGCTAGCGGGTACGGTAAAACAGATACGCAGTATTTT
TRBV19	TRBD2	TRBJ2-1	.	14	CASSTGLNYNEQFF	TGTGCCAGTAGTACGGGACTAAACTACAATGAGCAGTTCTTC
TRBV7-9	TRBD2	TRBJ2-1	once	17	CASRSGTSGVGGDEQFF	TGTGCCAGCAGGTCCGGGACTAGCGGAGTGGGAGGCGATGAGCAGTTCTTC